This T cell receptor (beta chain) was sequenced for a study of shared clonotypes between healthy human individuals. Study background: Donors consisted of two women and a few men between 18 and 49.

The table came from immunoSEQ multiplex PCR; TCRdb's copy has only in-frame clones and leaves some out. The sample includes under 2.5 million clones, just under 95% seen only once; the top ten take 0.37%. This CDR3 region has 14 residues. CDR1 SGHRS and CDR2 YFSETQ come from the germline V gene. Trimming left V 1 base short and J 3 bases short, with 10 bases between. The sequence derives from a man aged 18 to 29 in good health. Some clones in this sample may be carry-over from other donors' samples. The chain has TRBV5-1 and TRBJ1-1, with TRBD1 as a possible D gene (5 bases). The sequencing input was naive CD4+ T cells from PBMCs. Subset in this sample: CD45RA+ positively selected. DNA for the CDR3: TGCGCCAGCAGCTTGCTGGCGGGGGACACTGAAGCTTTCTTT. This translates into CASSLLAGDTEAFF.